Each of the 20 T cell receptor beta chains below was sequenced from the same sample in a study of blood T cell repertoires in COVID-19. Produced via immunoSEQ multiplex PCR; TCRdb's table is partial and in-frame only. The data contain 120,000 or so clones, more than 75% of them singletons. What was sequenced was peripheral blood. The receptors stem from a human donor in a cohort sampled during active COVID-19.

This clone has only one observation. This rearrangement joins TRBV15 to TRBJ1-5; TRBD1 is a possible D gene (6 bases). Germline V gene lookup returns CDR1 LNHNV and CDR2 YYDKDF (reference sequence). This CDR3 is 15 amino acids long. Trimming removed 4 bases at V and 3 bases at J, with 13 bases between. Written as DNA, the CDR3 is TGTGCCACCAGCATCCAGGACAGACACAATCAGCCCCAGCATTTT. Its translation is CATSIQDRHNQPQHF.

CDR3 loop: CASSDSGGRTDTQYF. The CDR3 DNA follows: TGTGCCAGCAGTGACTCAGGGGGCCGCACAGATACGCAGTATTTT. This sequence joins TRBV6-4 and TRBJ2-3; 7 bases map to TRBD1. Germline V gene lookup returns CDR1 MRHNA and CDR2 SNTAGT. V shed 0 bases and J 1 base; nucleotides not matched to a gene: 1. The CDR3 totals 15 residues.

This rearrangement joins TRBV7-9 to TRBJ2-7; no clear D gene. The CDR3 is 14 amino acids. Per germline, CDR1 SEHNR and CDR2 FQNEAQ (reference sequence). V dropped 4 bases and J dropped 2 bases, with 12 bases sitting between them. As DNA, the CDR3 is TGTGCCAGCAGCTCCACTCAAGTCCCCTACGAGCAGTACTTC. Encoded protein: CASSSTQVPYEQYF. Combining the CDR3 with reference TRBV7-9 and TRBJ2-7 gives the whole variable domain DTGVSQNPRHKITKRGQNVTFRCDPISEHNRLYWYRQTLGQGPEFLTYFQNEAQLEKSRLLSDRFSAERPKGSFSTLEIQRTEQGDSAMYLCASSSTQVPYEQYFGPGTRLTVT.

The chain uses TRBV5-1 and TRBJ1-2; D perhaps matches TRBD1 (5 bases). Germline V gene lookup returns CDR1 SGHRS and CDR2 YFSETQ. V was shortened by 2 bases and J by 10 bases, with 12 bases between the two germline ends. The CDR3 runs 12 residues. For the CDR3, the DNA is TGCGCCAGCAGCTTCGGGACGGGGGACTACACCTTC. This translates into CASSFGTGDYTF.

V usage is TRBV19 and J usage is TRBJ1-5; 7 nucleotides line up with TRBD1. Losses at the gene ends were 6 bases for V and 6 bases for J; bases not matched to a gene: 8. The CDR3 runs 14 residues. The germline gives CDR1 LNHDA, CDR2 SQIVND (reference sequence). The CDR3 nucleotides read TGTGCCAGTAGCACGGGACAGCTTTTTCAGCCCCAGCATTTT. Its protein is CASSTGQLFQPQHF. The entire variable domain, with the rest obtained from reference TRBV19 and TRBJ1-5, is as follows: DGGITQSPKYLFRKEGQNVTLSCEQNLNHDAMYWYRQDPGQGLRLIYYSQIVNDFQKGDIAEGYSVSREKKESFPLTVTSAQKNPTAFYLCASSTGQLFQPQHFGDGTRLSIL.

The chain combines TRBV19 with TRBJ2-3; 7 bases fit TRBD1. Looked up from germline, CDR1 is LNHDA and CDR2 is SQIVND (reference sequence). The length of the CDR3 is 16 residues. After removal of 3 bases from V and 2 bases from J, the junction contained 8 bases not matched to a gene. This chain's CDR3 is CASSITGAYTTDTQYF. CDR3 nucleotide sequence: TGTGCCAGTAGTATTACAGGGGCCTACACCACAGATACGCAGTATTTT.

This clone was recorded once. This CDR3 reads CASSLAGTGVPYGGYTF. The CDR3 region has the DNA TGTGCCAGCAGCTTGGCTGGGACAGGGGTACCCTATGGTGGCTACACCTTC. J is TRBJ1-2 and V is TRBV5-6; 10 positions match TRBD1. With V trimmed by 0 bases and J by 7 bases, 12 bases remained unmatched. The CDR3 is 17 amino acids. CDR1 is SGHDT and CDR2 is YYEEEE in the germline V gene.

The count of this clone is one. The chain combines TRBV6-1 with TRBJ1-6; unclear D gene. Germline values: CDR1 MNHNS, CDR2 SASEGT. Trimming took 3 bases from V and 9 from J, leaving 6 bases between them. The CDR3 has 12 residues. CDR3: CASSEAFSPLHF. The CDR3 coding sequence is TGTGCCAGCAGTGAGGCCTTTTCACCCCTCCACTTT.

This clone was detected once. The rearrangement links TRBV2 to TRBJ1-6; D is undetermined. The CDR3 totals 17 residues. V dropped 3 bases and J dropped 5 bases, with 17 bases sitting between them. Germline loops: CDR1 SNHLY, CDR2 FYNNEI. CDR3 protein: CASSESVGSVDNSPLHF. For the CDR3, the DNA is TGTGCCAGCAGTGAGAGCGTGGGGAGCGTTGATAATTCACCCCTCCACTTT. Filled out from reference TRBV2 and TRBJ1-6, the complete variable domain reads EPEVTQTPSHQVTQMGQEVILRCVPISNHLYFYWYRQILGQKVEFLVSFYNNEISEKSEIFDDQFSVERPDGSNFTLKIRSTKLEDSAMYFCASSESVGSVDNSPLHFGNGTRLTVT.

The chain uses TRBV15 and TRBJ2-1; 8 nucleotides align to TRBD2. Germline-derived CDR1 and CDR2 are LNHNV and YYDKDF (reference sequence). This CDR3 has 17 residues. The trim removed 2 bases at V and 5 bases at J, leaving 11 bases unmatched. This CDR3 is CATSRSPGGRANNEQFF. The CDR3 DNA reads TGTGCCACCAGCAGATCGCCGGGGGGGAGAGCAAACAATGAGCAGTTCTTC.

This chain uses TRBV6-2 or TRBV6-3 with TRBJ2-7; no clear D. The CDR3 covers 13 residues. The germline V gene has CDR1 MNHEY and CDR2 SVGEGT. Trimming cost V 2 bases and J 5 bases, with 10 bases left between them. The CDR3 loop is CASSYGRFNEQYF. The CDR3 nucleotides read TGTGCCAGCAGTTACGGTCGGTTCAACGAGCAGTACTTC.

The V and J genes are TRBV29-1 and TRBJ2-1, with 15 positions matching TRBD2. The CDR3 runs to 17 residues. V was pared by 5 bases and J by 0 bases, with 5 bases of the junction left unmatched. The germline gives CDR1 SQVTM, CDR2 ANQGSEA. The CDR3, as DNA: TGCAGCGTTACCGGGACTAGCGGGAGGCCCTCCTACAATGAGCAGTTCTTC. This codes for CSVTGTSGRPSYNEQFF.

The CDR3 spells CSASGGPGETDTQYF. CDR3 bases: TGCAGTGCAAGTGGGGGGCCAGGAGAGACAGATACGCAGTATTTT. This chain joins TRBV20-1 and TRBJ2-3; D may correspond to TRBD1 or TRBD2 (6 bases each). Trimming removed 6 bases at V and 3 bases at J, with 19 bases between. The CDR3 extends over 15 amino acids. CDR1 is DFQATT and CDR2 is SNEGSKA in the germline V gene (reference sequence).

The V and J genes are TRBV5-8 and TRBJ2-7; 10 bases are shared with TRBD2. The CDR3 extends over 16 amino acids. V dropped 2 bases and J dropped 1; count of bases not matched to a gene: 6. The germline CDR1 and CDR2 sequences are SGHTS and YDEGEE. CDR3 residues: CASSLASGSPSYEQYF. In nucleotides, the CDR3 is TGTGCCAGCAGCTTAGCTAGCGGGAGCCCATCCTACGAGCAGTACTTC.

J is TRBJ2-5 and V is TRBV7-6, with D possibly TRBD1 on 6 matching bases. The V gene's germline CDR1 is SGHVS and CDR2 FNYEAQ. CDR3 length: 17 amino acids. The V and J ends lost 2 bases and 0 bases respectively, with 16 bases between them. In DNA form, the CDR3 reads TGTGCCAGCAGCTTATCTAGGGGGAGCTCGTACCAAGAGACCCAGTACTTC. Translation gives CASSLSRGSSYQETQYF.

This clone was counted a single time. This rearrangement joins TRBV6-1 to TRBJ1-2, with 7 bases identical to TRBD1. V lost 3 bases, J lost 3 bases, and 7 bases stayed unmatched. This CDR3 has 15 amino acids. CDR1 and CDR2 (germline): MNHNS, SASEGT. In DNA, the CDR3 is TGTGCCAGCAGTGATGGGGGCAGGGGGTACTATGGCTACACCTTC. Its protein product is CASSDGGRGYYGYTF.

The V gene is TRBV19, the J gene TRBJ2-2; the match to TRBD1 covers 9 bases. The CDR3 covers 15 residues. Germline V lookup: CDR1 LNHDA, CDR2 SQIVND (reference sequence). J lost 8 bases, V lost 3 bases, and 7 bases had no gene match. The CDR3 loop is CASSMNRGRLGELFF. CDR3 sequence (DNA): TGTGCCAGTAGTATGAACAGGGGGCGATTGGGGGAGCTGTTTTTT. The entire variable domain, with the rest obtained from reference TRBV19 and TRBJ2-2, is as follows: DGGITQSPKYLFRKEGQNVTLSCEQNLNHDAMYWYRQDPGQGLRLIYYSQIVNDFQKGDIAEGYSVSREKKESFPLTVTSAQKNPTAFYLCASSMNRGRLGELFFGEGSRLTVL.

This clone was picked up one time. V is TRBV5-1 and J is TRBJ2-2, with D possibly TRBD1 on 7 matching bases. Germline CDR1 SGHRS, CDR2 YFSETQ. This CDR3 spans 13 amino acids. Trimming took off 5 bases at V and 9 bases at J, with 14 bases between the two ends. CDR3 DNA: TGCGCCAGCAGTGGAGGGGGCGGCCGGGAGCTGTTTTTT. Translation: CASSGGGGRELFF.

This clone has a single count. V is TRBV4-2 and J is TRBJ1-4; TRBD1 agrees at 8 bases. Germline V gene lookup returns CDR1 LGHNA and CDR2 YNFKEQ. The CDR3 has 16 residues. The trim removed 1 base at V and 5 bases at J, leaving 6 bases unmatched. For the CDR3, the DNA is TGTGCCAGCAGCCAAGTTGTAAGACAGGGGAATGAAAAACTGTTTTTT. Translated: CASSQVVRQGNEKLFF.

This chain connects TRBV24-1 to TRBJ2-2; 9 nucleotides agree with TRBD1. This CDR3 has 16 amino acids. Germline V gene data show CDR1 as KGHDR and CDR2 as SFDVKD. With 6 bases clipped from V and 1 base from J, the junction kept 5 bases outside the gene matches. The CDR3: CATSPPGQGNTGELFF. Written as DNA, the CDR3 is TGTGCCACCAGTCCACCGGGACAGGGGAACACCGGGGAGCTGTTTTTT.